The present TCR beta chain was sequenced within a study of response to subunit inactivated influenza vaccine. The table lists this clonotype with a few counts. TCRdb itself ran the RT-PCR reads through MiXCR, one entry per CDR3 protein. This sample has about 570,000 distinct CDR3 sequences; about 10% occur once, and the top ten carry approximately 11%. Germline assignment: CDR1 SEHNR and CDR2 FQNEAQ (reference sequence). The CDR3 consists of 16 residues. The ends were cut back, 5 bases at V and 1 base at J, with 17 bases in the middle. These same records also appear under a second study, on T cells expressing NK-cell markers. From that report: In generating TCR beta cDNA, 5'RACE template switching with UMIs was used. Among eight sequenced donors, seven carried HCMV seropositivity while one was seronegative. Top CD8+ clonotypes included the dominant CD3+CD56+NKG2C+ clonotypes in roughly 6 donors.

The TCR originated in a man aged 50 to 60 who received an inactivated influenza vaccine. Sequencing was performed on PBMCs from blood, taken on the day of vaccination. The rearrangement links TRBV7-9 to TRBJ2-5; no reliable D call. The CDR3, as DNA: TGTGCCAGCAGCCCCACCCTAAAGGAGCCCCAAGAGACCCAGTACTTC. This translates into CASSPTLKEPQETQYF. Based on the CDR3 plus reference TRBV7-9 and TRBJ2-5, the full variable domain is DTGVSQNPRHKITKRGQNVTFRCDPISEHNRLYWYRQTLGQGPEFLTYFQNEAQLEKSRLLSDRFSAERPKGSFSTLEIQRTEQGDSAMYLCASSPTLKEPQETQYFGPGTRLLVL.